The 25 T cell receptor beta chains in this list originate from one sample, sequenced in a study of CXCR3-negative and CXCR3-positive naive CD8 T cells (dated by TCRdb to about 2019). Sequenced on a NextSeq 550. The Human TCR Profiling Kit (MiLaboratory) was used to make UMI-labeled 5' RACE TRB cDNA libraries. TCRdb reprocessed the reads, so every CDR3 protein sequence counts as one entry and DNA is not shown. This sample's records show 50,000 to 65,000 distinct CDR3 sequences. The ten biggest clones cover about 4.5% of the sample. The sequenced sample consisted of naive CXCR3- CD8+ T cells from blood. Read against the paper, the sample's cell subset or site label means: CD45RO-CCR7+CD27+CD95- naive CD8+ T cells lacking CXCR3 (TNR3-). Receptors originate from a human donor in good health. Some clones in this sample may be carry-over from other donors' samples.

V gene TRBV4-2 combines with J gene TRBJ2-3; without DNA, the TCRdb call of TRBD2 cannot be checked. Germline V gene data show CDR1 as LGHNA and CDR2 as YNFKEQ. CDR3 length equals 15 residues. Here the CDR3 reads CASSQAEGSTDTQYF.

This chain joins TRBV27 and TRBJ2-3; the D call of TRBD1 rests on TCRdb alone, since no DNA is present to check it. The CDR3 is 18 residues long. Germline CDR1 reads MNHEY; CDR2 reads SMNVEV (reference sequence). CDR3 protein: CASSLSKAGWYGTDTQYF.

V is TRBV11-3 and J is TRBJ2-5; TCRdb returns TRBD1, unconfirmable since there is no DNA. The CDR3 has 13 amino acids. The V gene's germline CDR1 is SGHNT and CDR2 YENEEA. This CDR3 is CASSPGTEETQYF. Together with reference TRBV11-3 and TRBJ2-5, the CDR3 gives the full variable domain: EAGVVQSPRYKIIEKKQPVAFWCNPISGHNTLYWYLQNLGQGPELLIRYENEEAVDDSQLPKDRFSAERLKGVDSTLKIQPAELGDSAVYLCASSPGTEETQYFGPGTRLLVL.

V and J are TRBV20-1 and TRBJ1-1; the D call from TCRdb, TRBD1, cannot be confirmed without DNA. This CDR3 spans 12 amino acids. The germline V gene has CDR1 DFQATT and CDR2 SNEGSKA (reference sequence). The CDR3 sequence is CSALRGPTEAFF.

The V and J genes are TRBV6-5 and TRBJ2-1; absent DNA, TCRdb's TRBD2 call cannot be checked. The CDR3 length is 16 residues. CDR1 is MNHEY, CDR2 SVGAGI, per germline. The CDR3 reads CASSYLRGTLVDEQFF.

CDR3 in amino acids: CSVLHGTGVSIVGTSGEQFF. This sequence joins TRBV29-1 and TRBJ2-1; TCRdb names TRBD1, which stays unverified in the absence of DNA. Germline V lookup: CDR1 SQVTM, CDR2 ANQGSEA. The CDR3 has 20 residues.

The rearrangement joins TRBV12-3 or TRBV12-4 to TRBJ1-2. This CDR3 has 13 residues. This CDR3 is CASSLKEYYGYTF.

The V gene is TRBV29-1, the J gene TRBJ1-4; checking the TCRdb D call of TRBD1 is not possible without DNA. The CDR3 has 16 residues. Germline V lookup: CDR1 SQVTM, CDR2 ANQGSEA. The CDR3 protein is CSVEVPGQGNFEKLFF.

The chain recombines TRBV7-2 with TRBJ2-1. CDR1 is SGHTA, CDR2 FQGNSA, per germline. The length of the CDR3 is 17 residues. The chain's CDR3 is CASSLGLAAVSYNEQFF.

The rearrangement uses TRBV20-1 and TRBJ2-7; TCRdb calls TRBD1, which cannot be checked without DNA. The germline CDR1 and CDR2 sequences are DFQATT and SNEGSKA (reference sequence). This CDR3 region has 14 residues. This CDR3 is CSATGQGTLYEQYF.

This rearrangement joins TRBV7-3 to TRBJ2-7. The CDR3 extends over 13 amino acids. Germline V lookup: CDR1 SGHTA, CDR2 FQGTGA. The CDR3 loop reads CASSSSLTDEQYF. The full variable domain, completed using reference TRBV7-3 and TRBJ2-7, is GAGVSQTPSNKVTEKGKYVELRCDPISGHTALYWYRQSLGQGPEFLIYFQGTGAADDSGLPNDRFFAVRPEGSVSTLKIQRTERGDSAVYLCASSSSLTDEQYFGPGTRLTVT.

The genes are TRBV6-2 or TRBV6-3 and TRBJ2-2. Germline CDR1 reads MNHEY; CDR2 reads SVGEGT. This CDR3 is 11 amino acids long. The CDR3 protein is CASSYVGELFF.

The V gene is TRBV20-1, the J gene TRBJ2-4; TCRdb indicates TRBD2, and absent DNA this call remains unverified. This CDR3 is 15 amino acids long. The V gene's germline CDR1 is DFQATT and CDR2 SNEGSKA (reference sequence). The CDR3 is CSAYGTDLAKNIQYF.

The V gene is TRBV6-2 or TRBV6-3, the J gene TRBJ2-1; without DNA, the TCRdb call of TRBD2 cannot be checked. Germline-derived CDR1 and CDR2 are MNHEY and SVGEGT. This CDR3 comprises 17 residues. The CDR3 is CASRWLAGGQQFNEQFF.

The chain employs TRBV7-3 and TRBJ2-5. The germline V gene has CDR1 SGHTA and CDR2 FQGTGA. The CDR3 loop spans 15 amino acids. The chain's CDR3 is CASSSGLLGQETQYF. The full variable domain, its missing parts supplied by reference TRBV7-3 and TRBJ2-5, is GAGVSQTPSNKVTEKGKYVELRCDPISGHTALYWYRQSLGQGPEFLIYFQGTGAADDSGLPNDRFFAVRPEGSVSTLKIQRTERGDSAVYLCASSSGLLGQETQYFGPGTRLLVL.

J is TRBJ2-1 and V is TRBV10-3. Germline CDR1 and CDR2: ENHRY and SYGVKD. CDR3 length: 14 residues. The CDR3 here is CAISDPPTYNEQFF.

The V gene is TRBV19, the J gene TRBJ1-5. CDR1 and CDR2 (germline): LNHDA, SQIVND (reference sequence). The CDR3 has 18 residues. CDR3 residues: CASRVGGDGFYSNQPQHF.

The rearrangement joins TRBV28 to TRBJ1-2; TCRdb's assignment of TRBD1 cannot be checked, as there is no DNA. Germline V gene sequence: CDR1 MDHEN, CDR2 SYDVKM. This CDR3 has 13 amino acids. CDR3 in amino acids: CASRKGPLDGYTF.

V gene TRBV5-5 combines with J gene TRBJ1-1; no DNA is available, so the TRBD1 call from TCRdb remains unchecked. The CDR3 is 11 residues long. Germline V CDR1 and CDR2: SGHKS, YYEKEE (reference sequence). The CDR3 here is CASSLPPGAIF.

This chain links TRBV10-3 with TRBJ2-2. In germline, CDR1 is ENHRY, CDR2 SYGVKD. The CDR3 sequence is 14 residues long. CDR3: CAISEPLHPGELFF.

Judged by frequency, this clonotype is medium-sized. The chain couples TRBV4-1 to TRBJ2-7; checking the TCRdb D call of TRBD1 is not possible without DNA. Germline lookup yields CDR1 MGHRA and CDR2 YSYEKL. The CDR3 runs 18 residues. The CDR3 is CASSQVLLPGQGADEQYF.

V and J are TRBV6-5 and TRBJ2-7; checking the TCRdb D call of TRBD1 is not possible without DNA. CDR1 is MNHEY, CDR2 SVGAGI, per germline. The CDR3 extends over 16 amino acids. CDR3 loop: CASSTLRLGTLDEQYF.

This CDR3 is CSGTDSSYEQYF. The chain employs TRBV29-1 and TRBJ2-7. This CDR3 contains 12 residues. Germline V gene data show CDR1 as SQVTM and CDR2 as ANQGSEA.

The V call is TRBV29-1, the J call TRBJ1-2; there is no DNA to check the TCRdb D call of TRBD1. Germline values: CDR1 SQVTM, CDR2 ANQGSEA. This CDR3 comprises 14 residues. The CDR3 spells CSVDLGRGGYGYTF.

This sequence joins TRBV5-1 and TRBJ1-1; TCRdb's D call of TRBD1 is untestable without DNA. The germline V gene encodes CDR1 SGHRS and CDR2 YFSETQ. The CDR3 spans 15 residues. The chain's CDR3 is CASSVQGTWDTEAFF.